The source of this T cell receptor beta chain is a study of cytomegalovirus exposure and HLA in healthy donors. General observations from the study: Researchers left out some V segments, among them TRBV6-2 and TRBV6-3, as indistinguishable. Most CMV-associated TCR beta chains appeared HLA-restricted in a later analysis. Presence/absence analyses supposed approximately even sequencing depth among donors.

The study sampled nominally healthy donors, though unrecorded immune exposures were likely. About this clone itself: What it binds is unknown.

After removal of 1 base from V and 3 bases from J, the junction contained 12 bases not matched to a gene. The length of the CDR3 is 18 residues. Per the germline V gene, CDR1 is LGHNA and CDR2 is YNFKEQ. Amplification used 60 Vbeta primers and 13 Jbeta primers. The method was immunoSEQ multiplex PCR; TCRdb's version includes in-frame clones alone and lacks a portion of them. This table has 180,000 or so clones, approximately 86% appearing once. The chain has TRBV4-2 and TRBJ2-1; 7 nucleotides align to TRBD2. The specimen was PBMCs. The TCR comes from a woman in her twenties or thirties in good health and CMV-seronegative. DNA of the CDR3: TGTGCCAGCAGCCAAGGTCCGAAACTAGCGAACGGCTACAATGAGCAGTTCTTC. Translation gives CASSQGPKLANGYNEQFF.